This T cell receptor (beta chain) was observed in a study of T cell clonotyping in hematopoietic cell transplantation. For the study at large: Recipient samples before transplant were obtained post-cytoreduction. Study observations and caveats: Without cell sorting, CD4 versus CD8 contributions remain unresolved. Graft donor and pretransplant recipient Inverse Simpson Index values predicted broader posttransplant TCR diversity.

This CDR3 is 16 amino acids long. V shed 0 bases and J shed 1 base, with 9 bases lying between them. Germline CDR1 is LNHNV and CDR2 is YYDKDF (reference sequence). Sequencing was performed with immunoSEQ multiplex PCR; in TCRdb, only in-frame clones are kept and a portion is missing. This table has approximately 20,000 clones, roughly 86% appearing once. The sample's time point: recipient sample about 28 days before transplant, after cytoreduction. For this clone: Its antigen is unidentified.

This TCR derives from a man aged 50-59 years with acute myeloid leukemia. Some clones in this sample may be carry-over from other donors' samples. The chain links TRBV15 to TRBJ2-2, with D possibly being TRBD1 (5 bases). Source: peripheral blood mononuclear cells, taken before stem cell transplant. In DNA form, the CDR3 reads TGTGCCACCAGCAGAGATAGGCAGGGGAACACCGGGGAGCTGTTTTTT. Its protein product is CATSRDRQGNTGELFF.